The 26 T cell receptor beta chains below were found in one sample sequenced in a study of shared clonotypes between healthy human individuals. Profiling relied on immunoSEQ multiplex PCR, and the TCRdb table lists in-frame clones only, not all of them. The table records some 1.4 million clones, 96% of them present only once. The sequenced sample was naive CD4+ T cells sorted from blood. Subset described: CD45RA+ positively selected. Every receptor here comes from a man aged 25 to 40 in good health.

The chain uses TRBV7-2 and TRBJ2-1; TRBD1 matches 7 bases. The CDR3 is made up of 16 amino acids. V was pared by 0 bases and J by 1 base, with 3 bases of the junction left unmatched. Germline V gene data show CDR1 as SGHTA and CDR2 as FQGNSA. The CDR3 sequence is CASSLATGVSYNEQFF. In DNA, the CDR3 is TGTGCCAGCAGCTTAGCCACAGGGGTTTCCTACAATGAGCAGTTCTTC.

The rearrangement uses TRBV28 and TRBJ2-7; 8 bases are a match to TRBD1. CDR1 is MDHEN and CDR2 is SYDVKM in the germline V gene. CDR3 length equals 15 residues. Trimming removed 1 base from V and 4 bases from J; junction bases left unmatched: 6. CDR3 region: CASSLSLQGGYEQYF. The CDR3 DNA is TGTGCCAGCAGTTTATCCCTACAGGGGGGTTACGAGCAGTACTTC.

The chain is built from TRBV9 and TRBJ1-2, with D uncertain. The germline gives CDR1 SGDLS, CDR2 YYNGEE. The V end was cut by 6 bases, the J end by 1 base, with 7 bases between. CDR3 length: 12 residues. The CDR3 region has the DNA TGTGCCAGCAACGGAATTAACTATGGCTACACCTTC. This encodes CASNGINYGYTF.

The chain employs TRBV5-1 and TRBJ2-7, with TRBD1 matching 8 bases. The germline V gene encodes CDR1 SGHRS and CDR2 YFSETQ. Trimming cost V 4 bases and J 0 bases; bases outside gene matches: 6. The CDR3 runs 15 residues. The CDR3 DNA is TGCGCCAGCAGCGACCAGGGGGCGAGCTCCTACGAGCAGTACTTC. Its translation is CASSDQGASSYEQYF. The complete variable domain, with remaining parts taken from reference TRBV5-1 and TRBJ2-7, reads KAGVTQTPRYLIKTRGQQVTLSCSPISGHRSVSWYQQTPGQGLQFLFEYFSETQRNKGNFPGRFSGRQFSNSRSEMNVSTLELGDSALYLCASSDQGASSYEQYFGPGTRLTVT.

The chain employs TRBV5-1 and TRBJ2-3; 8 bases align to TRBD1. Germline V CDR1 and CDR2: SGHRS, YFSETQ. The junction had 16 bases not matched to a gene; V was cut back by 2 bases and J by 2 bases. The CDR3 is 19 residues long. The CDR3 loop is CASSFAWTQGGDSTDTQYF. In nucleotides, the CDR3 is TGCGCCAGCAGCTTCGCATGGACACAGGGGGGAGATTCCACAGATACGCAGTATTTT.

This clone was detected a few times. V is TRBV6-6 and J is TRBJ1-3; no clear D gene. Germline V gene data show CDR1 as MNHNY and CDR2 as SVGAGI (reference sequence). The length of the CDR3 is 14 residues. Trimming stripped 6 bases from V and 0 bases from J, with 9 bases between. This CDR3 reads CASRYTGSGNTIYF. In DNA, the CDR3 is TGTGCCAGCAGATACACCGGCTCTGGAAACACCATATATTTT.

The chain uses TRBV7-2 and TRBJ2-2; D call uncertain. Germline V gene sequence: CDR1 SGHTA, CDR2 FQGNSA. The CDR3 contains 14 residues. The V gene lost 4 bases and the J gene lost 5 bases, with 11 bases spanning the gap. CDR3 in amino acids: CASSYAPGTGELFF. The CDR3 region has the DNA TGTGCCAGCAGCTACGCACCAGGAACCGGGGAGCTGTTTTTT.

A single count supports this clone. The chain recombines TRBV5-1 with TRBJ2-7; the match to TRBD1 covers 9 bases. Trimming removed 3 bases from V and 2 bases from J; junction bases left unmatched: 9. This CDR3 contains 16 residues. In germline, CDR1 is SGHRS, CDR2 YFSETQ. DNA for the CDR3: TGCGCCAGCAGCTCCCTCGACAGGGGGGGGGCCTACGAGCAGTACTTC. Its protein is CASSSLDRGGAYEQYF.

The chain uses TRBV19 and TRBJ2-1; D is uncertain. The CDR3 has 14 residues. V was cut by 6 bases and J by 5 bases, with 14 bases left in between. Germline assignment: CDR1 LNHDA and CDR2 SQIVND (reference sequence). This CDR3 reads CASRRQRIDNEQFF. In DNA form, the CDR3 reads TGTGCCAGTAGAAGGCAGCGCATTGACAATGAGCAGTTCTTC.

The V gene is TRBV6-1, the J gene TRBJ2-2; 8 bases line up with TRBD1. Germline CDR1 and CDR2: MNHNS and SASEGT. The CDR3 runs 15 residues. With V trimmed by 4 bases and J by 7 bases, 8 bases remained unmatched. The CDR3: CASSADRGRVGELFF. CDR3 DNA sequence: TGTGCCAGCAGTGCCGACAGGGGTAGGGTCGGGGAGCTGTTTTTT.

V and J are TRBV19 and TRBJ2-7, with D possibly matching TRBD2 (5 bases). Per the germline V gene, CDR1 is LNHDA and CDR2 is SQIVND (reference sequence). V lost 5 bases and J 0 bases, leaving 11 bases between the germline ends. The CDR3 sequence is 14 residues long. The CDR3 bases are TGTGCCAGTAGTCCAGCGGTTAGCTCCTACGAGCAGTACTTC. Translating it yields CASSPAVSSYEQYF.

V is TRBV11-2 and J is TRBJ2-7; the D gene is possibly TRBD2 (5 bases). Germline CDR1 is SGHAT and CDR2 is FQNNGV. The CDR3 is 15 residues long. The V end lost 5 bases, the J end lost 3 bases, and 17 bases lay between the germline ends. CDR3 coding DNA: TGTGCCAGCAGCGGAGGTTCGCTAGAATTCTACGAGCAGTACTTC. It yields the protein CASSGGSLEFYEQYF. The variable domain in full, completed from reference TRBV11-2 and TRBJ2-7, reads EAGVAQSPRYKIIEKRQSVAFWCNPISGHATLYWYQQILGQGPKLLIQFQNNGVVDDSQLPKDRFSAERLKGVDSTLKIQPAKLEDSAVYLCASSGGSLEFYEQYFGPGTRLTVT.

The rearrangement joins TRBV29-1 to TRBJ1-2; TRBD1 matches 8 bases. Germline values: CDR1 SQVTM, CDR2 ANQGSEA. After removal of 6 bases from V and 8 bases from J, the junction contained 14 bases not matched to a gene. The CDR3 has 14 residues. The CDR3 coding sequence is TGCAGCGTGGGGCGATCTACAGGGGGACGAGGCTACACCTTC. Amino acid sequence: CSVGRSTGGRGYTF.

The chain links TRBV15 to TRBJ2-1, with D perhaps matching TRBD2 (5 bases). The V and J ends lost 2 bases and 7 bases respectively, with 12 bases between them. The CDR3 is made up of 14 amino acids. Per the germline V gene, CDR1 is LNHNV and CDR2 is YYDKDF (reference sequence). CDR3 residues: CATSRHGPGNEQFF. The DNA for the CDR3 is TGTGCCACCAGCAGACATGGGCCGGGGAATGAGCAGTTCTTC.

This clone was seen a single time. The CDR3 region is CASSIYSGSNGEQFF. CDR3 nucleotide sequence: TGTGCCAGTAGTATTTATAGCGGGAGTAATGGTGAGCAGTTCTTC. The gene calls are TRBV19 and TRBJ2-1; 9 nucleotides agree with TRBD2. V was clipped by 3 bases and J by 9 bases; unmatched bases: 9. CDR1 is LNHDA and CDR2 is SQIVND in the germline V gene (reference sequence). The CDR3 runs to 15 residues.

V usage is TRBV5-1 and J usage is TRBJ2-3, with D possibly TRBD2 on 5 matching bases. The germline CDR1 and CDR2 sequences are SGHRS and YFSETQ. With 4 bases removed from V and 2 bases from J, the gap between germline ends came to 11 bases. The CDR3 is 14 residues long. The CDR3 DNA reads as TGCGCCAGCAGCGCGGGCCAGACCACAGATACGCAGTATTTT. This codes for CASSAGQTTDTQYF. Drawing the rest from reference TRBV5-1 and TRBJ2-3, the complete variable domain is KAGVTQTPRYLIKTRGQQVTLSCSPISGHRSVSWYQQTPGQGLQFLFEYFSETQRNKGNFPGRFSGRQFSNSRSEMNVSTLELGDSALYLCASSAGQTTDTQYFGPGTRLTVL.

CDR3 nucleotide sequence: TGTGCCAGTAGTATACCGGGCCCTGGAGATACGCAGTATTTT. Protein: CASSIPGPGDTQYF. The J gene is TRBJ2-3, the V gene TRBV19; D ambiguous. CDR1 and CDR2 (germline): LNHDA, SQIVND (reference sequence). Trimming pared 2 bases from V and 5 bases from J, leaving 11 bases between. This CDR3 spans 14 amino acids.

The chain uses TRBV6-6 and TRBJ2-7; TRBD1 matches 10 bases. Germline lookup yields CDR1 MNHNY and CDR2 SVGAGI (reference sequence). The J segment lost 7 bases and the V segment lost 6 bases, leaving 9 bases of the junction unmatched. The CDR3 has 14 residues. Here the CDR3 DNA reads TGTGCCAGCAGCGTTGAGGGGACAGGGGTAGAGCAGTACTTC. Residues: CASSVEGTGVEQYF.

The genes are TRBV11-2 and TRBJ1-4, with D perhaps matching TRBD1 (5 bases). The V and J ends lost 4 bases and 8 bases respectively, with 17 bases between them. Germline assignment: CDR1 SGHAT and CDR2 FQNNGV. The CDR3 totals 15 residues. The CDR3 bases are TGTGCCAGCAGCTCGATAAGACAGACCGGCGAAAAACTGTTTTTT. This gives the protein CASSSIRQTGEKLFF.

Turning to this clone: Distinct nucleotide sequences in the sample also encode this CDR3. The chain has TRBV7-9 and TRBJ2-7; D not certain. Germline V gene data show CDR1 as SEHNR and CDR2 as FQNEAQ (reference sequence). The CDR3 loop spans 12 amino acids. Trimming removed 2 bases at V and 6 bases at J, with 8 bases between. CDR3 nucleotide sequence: TGTGCCAGCAGCTTATCAGGTGCCGAGCAGTACTTC. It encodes CASSLSGAEQYF.

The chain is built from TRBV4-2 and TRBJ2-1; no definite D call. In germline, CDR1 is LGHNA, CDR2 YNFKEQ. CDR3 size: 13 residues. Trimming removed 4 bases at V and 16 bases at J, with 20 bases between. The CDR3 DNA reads TGTGCCAGCAGCCGGACCGCAGGCGGCCGGTTATTCTTC. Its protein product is CASSRTAGGRLFF.

The CDR3 protein is CASSPPGLLSYNEQFF. For the CDR3, the DNA is TGTGCCAGCAGCCCACCGGGACTTCTCTCCTACAATGAGCAGTTCTTC. The chain employs TRBV7-2 and TRBJ2-1, with a tentative D call TRBD2 (6 bases). Germline V lookup: CDR1 SGHTA, CDR2 FQGNSA. This CDR3 has 16 amino acids. The V end lost 5 bases, the J end lost 0 bases, and 14 bases lay between the germline ends.

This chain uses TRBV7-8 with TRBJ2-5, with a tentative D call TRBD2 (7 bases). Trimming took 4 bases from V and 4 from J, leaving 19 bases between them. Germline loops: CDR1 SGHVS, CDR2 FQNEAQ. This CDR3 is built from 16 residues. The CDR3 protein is CASSSRVRGGGETQYF. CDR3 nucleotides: TGTGCCAGCAGCTCCCGGGTGAGGGGAGGGGGAGAGACCCAGTACTTC.

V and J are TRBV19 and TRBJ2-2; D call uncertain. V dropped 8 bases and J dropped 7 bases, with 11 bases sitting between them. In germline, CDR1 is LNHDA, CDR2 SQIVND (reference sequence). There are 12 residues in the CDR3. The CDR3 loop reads CASCGVGGELFF. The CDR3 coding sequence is TGTGCCAGTTGTGGGGTGGGCGGGGAGCTGTTTTTT.

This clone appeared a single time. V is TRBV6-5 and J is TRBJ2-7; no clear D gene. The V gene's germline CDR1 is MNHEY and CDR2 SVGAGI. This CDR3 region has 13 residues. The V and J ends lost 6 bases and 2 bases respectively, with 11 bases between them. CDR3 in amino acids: CASSIPSTYEQYF. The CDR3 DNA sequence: TGTGCCAGCAGCATCCCTTCAACCTACGAGCAGTACTTC.

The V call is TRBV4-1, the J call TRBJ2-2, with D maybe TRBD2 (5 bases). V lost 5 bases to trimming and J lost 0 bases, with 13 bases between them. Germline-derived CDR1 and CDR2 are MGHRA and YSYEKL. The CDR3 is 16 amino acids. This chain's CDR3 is CASSRELGANTGELFF. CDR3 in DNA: TGCGCCAGCAGCAGAGAACTGGGAGCGAACACCGGGGAGCTGTTTTTT.